The present TCR beta chain was sequenced within a study of T cell responses to AZD1222 COVID-19 vaccine. The protocol was immunoSEQ multiplex PCR, while the TCRdb copy is restricted to in-frame clones and leaves out a portion. The data contain tens of thousands of clones, around 88% of them singletons. The study, taken as a whole, reports: Clonal diversity may have been underestimated in mostly white British donors. Recipients of two AZD1222 doses showed rising Spike-specific TCR breadth and depth.

As for this clone: Its antigen is as yet unknown.

Second doses that came at about 4 or about 12 weeks were put together. V dropped 5 bases and J dropped 4; count of bases not matched to a gene: 5. The V gene's germline CDR1 is SGHNT and CDR2 YYREEE (reference sequence). The CDR3 spans 13 residues. The source was peripheral blood, collected 28 days after the second AZD1222 dose. The sequence derives from an adult who received the AZD1222 COVID-19 vaccine. The chain has TRBV5-4 and TRBJ2-5; 7 nucleotides line up with TRBD1. The CDR3 reads CASRLTGLETQYF. The CDR3 coding sequence is TGTGCCAGCAGGCTGACAGGGCTAGAGACCCAGTACTTC.